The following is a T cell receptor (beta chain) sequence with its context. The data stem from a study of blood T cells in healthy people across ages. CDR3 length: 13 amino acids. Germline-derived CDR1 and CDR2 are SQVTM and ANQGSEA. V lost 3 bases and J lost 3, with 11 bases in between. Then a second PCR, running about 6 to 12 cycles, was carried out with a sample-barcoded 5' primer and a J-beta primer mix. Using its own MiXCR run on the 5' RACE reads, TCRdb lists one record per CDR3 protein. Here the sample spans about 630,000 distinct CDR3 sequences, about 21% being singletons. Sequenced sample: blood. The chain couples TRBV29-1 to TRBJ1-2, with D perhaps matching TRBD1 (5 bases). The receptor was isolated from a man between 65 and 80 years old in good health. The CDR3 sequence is CSVDSGRDYGYTF. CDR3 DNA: TGCAGCGTTGATTCGGGACGGGACTATGGCTACACCTTC.